A selection of T cell receptor beta chains follows, all from one sample in a study of response to subunit inactivated influenza vaccine. TCRdb ran MiXCR on the RT-PCR reads and lists one entry per CDR3 protein. The sample has about 800,000 distinct CDR3 sequences, 21% seen once. This specimen was PBMCs from blood, taken around 5 days after vaccination. All receptors come from a man between 50 and 59 years old who received an inactivated influenza vaccine. The CDR3 runs from the conserved cysteine through the conserved F or W. A D gene is named only where the DNA matches it firmly. The listing skips clone size in some rows; elsewhere it reads once, few, many or a size class.

d_call,v_call,clone_size,j_call,cdr3_nt,cdr3_aa
TRBD2,TRBV20-1,NA,TRBJ2-7,TGCAGTGCTAGCAGCCTACTAGCGAGAGAGCCCTACGAGCAGTACTTC,CSASSLLAREPYEQYF
TRBD1,TRBV7-6,NA,TRBJ2-1,TGTGCCAGCAGCCCCCCCGACAGGGGAAATGAGCAGTTCTTC,CASSPPDRGNEQFF
TRBD1,TRBV12-3/TRBV12-4,many,TRBJ1-1,TGTGCCAGCAGCGTGGAGGGGGCGACTGAAGCTTTCTTT,CASSVEGATEAFF
TRBD2,TRBV4-2,few,TRBJ2-3,TGTGCCAGCAGCCAGGTCGCTAGCGGGGGGGGCACAGATACGCAGTATTTT,CASSQVASGGGTDTQYF
TRBD2,TRBV12-3/TRBV12-4,once,TRBJ2-1,TGTGCCAGCAGCCAGCCTCTAGCGGGAGACTACAATGAGCAGTTCTTC,CASSQPLAGDYNEQFF
TRBD2,TRBV12-3/TRBV12-4,NA,TRBJ2-2,TGTGCCAGCAGTTCTAATAGCGGGAGTGGGACCGGGGAGCTGTTTTTT,CASSSNSGSGTGELFF
NA,TRBV28,few,TRBJ2-1,NA,CASSSSTREQFF
TRBD1,TRBV29-1,NA,TRBJ2-7,TGCAGCGTTAGTCAGGGGGCAGGGTACGAGCAGTACTTC,CSVSQGAGYEQYF
NA,TRBV7-9,NA,TRBJ2-7,TGTGCCAGCACCACTCGTGGTAACAGCCTACCCGAGCAGTACTTC,CASTTRGNSLPEQYF
NA,TRBV5-1,few,TRBJ2-5,TGCGCCAGCGGCCGTCAACAAGAGACCCAGTACTTC,CASGRQQETQYF